This T cell receptor (beta chain) is drawn from a study of CD8+CD57+ T cells in acquired aplastic anemia. The overall study: Average DNA yield from sorted CD4+ and CD8+ cells was roughly 3.1 ug. Among healthy donors, CD4+ cells averaged about 9.9 million reads. Study-level points and caveats: The number of CD8+ CDR3 sequences shared by patients and controls was about 30. Patient and control CD8+ Simpson's diversity was not significantly different.

From germline, CDR1 is SGHTA and CDR2 FQGNSA. The CDR3 is 16 amino acids. J lost 2 bases, V lost 1 base, and 5 bases had no gene match. The sample holds many counts of this clonotype. Its antigen is still unknown. TCR beta VDJ and CDR3 profiling used genomic DNA as template. One entry per CDR3 protein results from TCRdb running MiXCR on the reads. The sample has about 130,000 distinct CDR3 sequences; around 46% are singletons. The TCR originated in a human donor in good health, serving as a control. This chain connects TRBV7-2 to TRBJ2-5; TRBD2 agrees at 9 bases. Sample: sorted CD4+, CD8+, or CD8+CD57+ T cells (not recorded which) from PBMCs. CDR3 bases: TGTGCCAGCAGCTTAGTTGCTAGCGGGGCTCAAGAGACCCAGTACTTC. Translation gives CASSLVASGAQETQYF.